This T cell receptor beta chain comes out of a study of shared clonotypes between healthy human individuals. Turning to the study itself: CD4 naive and CD4 memory each took three plates per donor, while CD8 naive took two and CD8 memory one.

In the naive CD8 group, cells lacked CD45RO and were positively selected for CCR7, so terminally differentiated effector memory CD45RA+ cells were left out. Study-level results: Rarefaction gave evidence that sorted-subset sequencing remained incomplete despite large depth.

The method was immunoSEQ multiplex PCR; TCRdb's version includes in-frame clones alone and lacks a portion of them. Of around 1,900,000 clones in the sample, 90% to 95% are singletons; the top ten hold more than 1.5%. Germline V CDR1 and CDR2: ENHRY, SYGVKD. This CDR3 is 16 amino acids long. The V gene end was trimmed by 6 bases and the J gene end by 4 bases; junction bases not matched to a gene: 8. Points on this clone: Antigen: not known.

Sequencing used naive CD8+ T cells from PBMCs. This chain connects TRBV10-3 to TRBJ2-3; 12 nucleotides agree with TRBD2. The TCR sequence derives from a man between 18 and 35 years old in good health. Some clones in this sample may be carry-over from other donors' samples. This CDR3 reads CAISGQTSGRPDTQYF. CDR3 sequence (DNA): TGTGCCATCAGCGGACAAACTAGCGGGAGGCCAGATACGCAGTATTTT.